Presented here are 4 T cell receptor beta chains from one specimen sequenced in a study of T-cell memory formation after mild COVID-19. TCRdb used MiXCR to reprocess the 5' RACE reads, holding one entry per CDR3 protein. This table holds about 400,000 distinct CDR3 sequences, 14% found once. The sample comprised PBMCs or a T cell subset sorted from them (not recorded which). These receptors were obtained from a man aged 18 to 30 who had mild COVID-19 (a few samples of this study predate the infection). Cell type and time point are not known.

This clonotype was observed a few times. V usage is TRBV3-1 and J usage is TRBJ2-3, with TRBD2 matching 7 bases. The CDR3 runs 15 residues. The ends lost 4 bases at V and 1 base at J; junction bases unmatched: 5. Germline CDR1 is LGHDT and CDR2 is YNNKEL (reference sequence). Here the CDR3 DNA reads TGTGCCAGCAGCCCCGGGGGGTTTGGCACAGATACGCAGTATTTT. Its translation is CASSPGGFGTDTQYF.

This clonotype showed up many times. The rearrangement links TRBV6-5 to TRBJ2-7; D remains unclear. This CDR3 is built from 14 residues. From germline, CDR1 is MNHEY and CDR2 SVGAGI. The V end lost 6 bases, the J end lost 1 base, and 13 bases lay between the germline ends. Here the CDR3 DNA reads TGTGCCAGCAGCCTGAACGGCGGATCCTACGAGCAGTACTTC. Translated, it gives CASSLNGGSYEQYF.

The table lists this clonotype with a few counts. This rearrangement joins TRBV5-1 to TRBJ1-4, with TRBD1 matching 8 bases. With 6 bases clipped from V and 0 bases from J, the junction kept 4 bases outside the gene matches. Looked up from germline, CDR1 is SGHRS and CDR2 is YFSETQ. The CDR3 runs to 15 residues. The CDR3 protein is CASTRTGTTNEKLFF. CDR3 nucleotide sequence: TGCGCCAGCACCCGGACAGGGACAACTAATGAAAAACTGTTTTTT.

The chain combines TRBV7-2 with TRBJ2-1; tentative D call: TRBD2 (7 bases). This CDR3 region has 16 residues. Deletions cut 5 bases from V and 2 bases from J, with 16 bases between. Germline-derived CDR1 and CDR2 are SGHTA and FQGNSA. The CDR3, as DNA: TGTGCCAGCAGCCTTGGAGGGGGGGCCGCCTACAATGAGCAGTTCTTC. Amino acids: CASSLGGGAAYNEQFF.